The next 32 T cell receptor beta chains were all read from a single sample in a study of shared clonotypes between healthy human individuals (dated by TCRdb to the early 2020s). The library was prepared using the immunoSEQ multiplex PCR assay. TCRdb mirrors the immuneACCESS table, restricted to in-frame sequences. Some clones are absent from its copies; in checked studies, under half trace to an unresolved V gene, and the reason for the others is unknown. The sample includes about 2 million clones, with less than 95% observed a single time. 0.9% to 1.3% of the sample is taken by the ten largest. For the CD8 naive samples, CD45RO-negative cells were positively selected for CCR7, yielding a CD45RA+CCR7+ population from which TemRA cells were excluded. Sequenced sample: naive CD8+ T cells sorted from blood. The cell subset or site label corresponds to: CD45RA+CCR7+. Receptor source: a man aged 18 to 30 in good health.

The CDR3 sequence is CASSDIWQDDYGYTF. Written as DNA, the CDR3 is TGTGCCAGCAGTGACATCTGGCAGGACGACTATGGCTACACCTTC. The V gene is TRBV6-1, the J gene TRBJ1-2; D remains unclear. Germline V gives CDR1 MNHNS, CDR2 SASEGT. The V and J ends lost 3 bases and 3 bases respectively, with 14 bases between them. The CDR3 spans 15 residues.

About this clone: The junction departs from germline at one end; a sequencing error may be responsible. V usage is TRBV30 and J usage is TRBJ1-1; D may be TRBD1 (5 bases). CDR3 length: 12 residues. The germline V gene encodes CDR1 GTSNPN and CDR2 SVGIG (reference sequence). For the CDR3, the DNA is TGTGCCTGTTTAACAGGTAACACTGAAGTTTTCTTT. Protein sequence: CACLTGNTEVFF.

V is TRBV4-1 and J is TRBJ2-2; D is unresolved. The CDR3 spans 16 residues. CDR1 is MGHRA, CDR2 YSYEKL, per germline. V lost 6 bases, J lost 0 bases, and 14 bases lay in between. The CDR3 is CASSQRVTTNTGELFF. The CDR3 coding sequence is TGCGCCAGCAGTCAAAGGGTCACTACGAACACCGGGGAGCTGTTTTTT.

This clone occurred once. The rearrangement links TRBV10-1 to TRBJ2-2, with 11 bases fitting TRBD2. CDR1 is WNHNN and CDR2 is SYGVQD in the germline V gene (reference sequence). The CDR3 length is 15 residues. V shed 5 bases and J 4 bases; nucleotides not matched to a gene: 3. Written as DNA, the CDR3 is TGCGCCAGCAGTACTAGCGGGAGTAGCACCGGGGAGCTGTTTTTT. Its translation: CASSTSGSSTGELFF.

The chain joins TRBV19 to TRBJ2-5; D is possibly TRBD1 (6 bases). The germline V and J ends were trimmed by 5 bases and 4 bases, with 11 bases remaining between them. This CDR3 spans 13 amino acids. Germline lookup yields CDR1 LNHDA and CDR2 SQIVND (reference sequence). CDR3 nucleotides: TGTGCCAGTAGTTGGGGGCTTGGAGAGACCCAGTACTTC. The encoded protein is CASSWGLGETQYF. The full variable domain, completed using reference TRBV19 and TRBJ2-5, is DGGITQSPKYLFRKEGQNVTLSCEQNLNHDAMYWYRQDPGQGLRLIYYSQIVNDFQKGDIAEGYSVSREKKESFPLTVTSAQKNPTAFYLCASSWGLGETQYFGPGTRLLVL.

CDR3 sequence reads: CASTTRRVQSGYTF. In nucleotides, the CDR3 is TGTGCCAGCACAACCCGGAGGGTGCAGAGTGGCTACACCTTC. The chain has TRBV27 and TRBJ1-2; D is unclear. There are 14 residues in the CDR3. Trimming removed 7 bases at V and 7 bases at J, with 19 bases between. The germline gives CDR1 MNHEY, CDR2 SMNVEV (reference sequence).

The J gene is TRBJ2-7, the V gene TRBV27; 10 bases line up with TRBD1. The CDR3 contains 16 residues. The germline CDR1 and CDR2 sequences are MNHEY and SMNVEV (reference sequence). The trim removed 4 bases at V and 5 bases at J, leaving 11 bases unmatched. The CDR3: CASSSHPGQGIHEQYF. The CDR3 DNA sequence: TGTGCCAGCAGTTCCCATCCGGGACAGGGGATACACGAGCAGTACTTC.

The chain employs TRBV5-4 and TRBJ1-1, with 8 bases that match TRBD1. Unmatched junction bases numbered 8, after V lost 7 bases and J lost 3 bases. Germline lookup yields CDR1 SGHNT and CDR2 YYREEE (reference sequence). CDR3 size: 14 residues. The CDR3 is CASRWTGRYTEAFF. CDR3 nucleotide sequence: TGTGCCAGCCGATGGACAGGGAGGTACACTGAAGCTTTCTTT.

This clone was detected only once. The chain links TRBV4-1 to TRBJ2-1; weak D call: TRBD1 (6 bases). Trimming cost V 0 bases and J 8 bases, with 14 bases left between them. The V gene's germline CDR1 is MGHRA and CDR2 YSYEKL. The CDR3 length is 15 residues. The CDR3 loop is CASSQDSRGGDEQFF. CDR3 sequence (DNA): TGCGCCAGCAGCCAAGATAGTCGTGGGGGCGATGAGCAGTTCTTC.

This chain uses TRBV7-9 with TRBJ1-1, with no clear D. The germline CDR1 and CDR2 sequences are SEHNR and FQNEAQ (reference sequence). This CDR3 region has 13 residues. Trimming pared 2 bases from V and 5 bases from J, leaving 9 bases between. Written as DNA, the CDR3 is TGTGCCAGCAGCTTATACGATGGGACTGAAGCTTTCTTT. It encodes CASSLYDGTEAFF. The entire variable domain, with the rest obtained from reference TRBV7-9 and TRBJ1-1, is as follows: DTGVSQNPRHKITKRGQNVTFRCDPISEHNRLYWYRQTLGQGPEFLTYFQNEAQLEKSRLLSDRFSAERPKGSFSTLEIQRTEQGDSAMYLCASSLYDGTEAFFGQGTRLTVV.

The gene calls are TRBV30 and TRBJ2-1; D could derive from TRBD1 or TRBD2 (5 bases each). This CDR3 is 12 amino acids long. V was trimmed by 0 bases and J by 11 bases, leaving 11 bases between them. Germline V gene lookup returns CDR1 GTSNPN and CDR2 SVGIG (reference sequence). CDR3 protein: CAWSVKGSQQFF. The CDR3 DNA is TGTGCCTGGAGTGTAAAGGGGAGTCAGCAGTTCTTC.

V is TRBV15 and J is TRBJ2-3; D is perhaps TRBD2 (5 bases). The CDR3 runs to 15 residues. Germline V gene lookup returns CDR1 LNHNV and CDR2 YYDKDF (reference sequence). Trimming removed 2 bases from V and 6 bases from J, with 15 bases in between. This CDR3 reads CATSRPSLGEDTQYF. CDR3 coding DNA: TGTGCCACCAGCAGACCTAGCCTTGGAGAGGATACGCAGTATTTT.

V and J are TRBV28 and TRBJ2-3; 13 bases agree with TRBD2. This CDR3 is 18 amino acids long. With 3 bases clipped from V and 2 bases from J, the junction kept 8 bases outside the gene matches. Germline V gives CDR1 MDHEN, CDR2 SYDVKM. The CDR3 loop is CASSLGAGTSGITDTQYF. CDR3 DNA sequence: TGTGCCAGCAGTTTGGGAGCCGGGACTAGCGGGATCACAGATACGCAGTATTTT.

V is TRBV28 and J is TRBJ2-5; the match to TRBD1 covers 8 bases. From germline, CDR1 is MDHEN and CDR2 SYDVKM. The CDR3 length is 14 residues. V shed 3 bases, J shed 3 bases, and the junction held 3 bases outside the gene matches. The CDR3: CASSFRTGKETQYF. The CDR3 DNA follows: TGTGCCAGCAGTTTTAGGACAGGGAAAGAGACCCAGTACTTC.

This chain uses TRBV4-3 with TRBJ1-5; 8 nucleotides agree with TRBD1. Germline V gives CDR1 LGHNA, CDR2 YSLEER. The junction had 13 bases not matched to a gene; V was cut back by 0 bases and J by 6 bases. The CDR3 runs to 18 residues. In DNA form, the CDR3 reads TGCGCCAGCAGCCAAGATCTAGCAGGGGGCGAAGCAGCTCAGCCCCAGCATTTT. Translated, it gives CASSQDLAGGEAAQPQHF.

The CDR3 reads CASSQDLSGPYEQYF. The DNA for the CDR3 is TGCGCCAGCAGCCAAGACCTATCGGGACCCTACGAGCAGTACTTC. The rearrangement links TRBV4-3 to TRBJ2-7, with D perhaps TRBD1 or TRBD2 (5 bases each). The CDR3 is 15 amino acids. V shed 0 bases and J shed 2 bases, with 11 bases lying between them. CDR1 and CDR2 from the germline V gene are LGHNA and YSLEER.

A single count supports this clone. The V gene is TRBV6-5, the J gene TRBJ2-7; D is possibly TRBD2 (6 bases). The germline V and J ends were trimmed by 5 bases and 3 bases, with 17 bases remaining between them. CDR3 length: 15 amino acids. Germline assignment: CDR1 MNHEY and CDR2 SVGAGI. Here the CDR3 DNA reads TGTGCCAGCAGTCCCCGGGGAGGCAGGCACTACGAGCAGTACTTC. This encodes CASSPRGGRHYEQYF.

The V call is TRBV5-1, the J call TRBJ2-7; 10 positions agree with TRBD1. V was clipped by 4 bases and J by 6 bases; unmatched bases: 4. The CDR3 consists of 13 residues. Germline CDR1 is SGHRS and CDR2 is YFSETQ. The CDR3 protein is CASSPGQGVEQYF. The CDR3, as DNA: TGCGCCAGCAGCCCAGGACAGGGGGTCGAGCAGTACTTC.

The rearrangement joins TRBV6-5 to TRBJ1-1, with D tentatively TRBD1 (6 bases). The CDR3 contains 14 residues. Germline loops: CDR1 MNHEY, CDR2 SVGAGI. V gave up 11 bases and J gave up 9 bases, with 25 bases separating them. The CDR3 spells CAAGPTGWSEKAFF. The CDR3 DNA sequence: TGTGCCGCCGGACCTACAGGGTGGAGTGAAAAAGCTTTCTTT.

The chain recombines TRBV29-1 with TRBJ2-1, with D unresolved. This CDR3 contains 15 residues. The germline V gene encodes CDR1 SQVTM and CDR2 ANQGSEA. V was pared by 0 bases and J by 1 base, with 10 bases between. CDR3: CSVEDGYLSYNEQFF. The CDR3 DNA follows: TGCAGCGTTGAAGATGGCTATTTGTCCTACAATGAGCAGTTCTTC.

This rearrangement joins TRBV30 to TRBJ2-7, with D unresolved. Looked up from germline, CDR1 is GTSNPN and CDR2 is SVGIG (reference sequence). The CDR3 sequence is 15 residues long. Deletions cut 0 bases from V and 6 bases from J, with 18 bases between. CDR3 sequence reads: CAWSVSSPRGPEQYF. In DNA, the CDR3 is TGTGCCTGGAGTGTCTCATCCCCTCGCGGCCCCGAGCAGTACTTC.

V gene TRBV7-6 combines with J gene TRBJ1-1; 9 nucleotides align to TRBD1. The CDR3 is 17 amino acids. V shed 2 bases and J 1 base; nucleotides not matched to a gene: 8. Germline loops: CDR1 SGHVS, CDR2 FNYEAQ. The CDR3 loop reads CASSLMGQGHPNTEAFF. The DNA of the CDR3 is TGTGCCAGCAGCTTAATGGGACAGGGACACCCGAACACTGAAGCTTTCTTT. The full variable domain, in which reference TRBV7-6 and TRBJ1-1 provide the parts outside the CDR3, is GAGVSQSPRYKVTKRGQDVALRCDPISGHVSLYWYRQALGQGPEFLTYFNYEAQQDKSGLPNDRFSAERPEGSISTLTIQRTEQRDSAMYRCASSLMGQGHPNTEAFFGQGTRLTVV.

The rearrangement joins TRBV11-2 to TRBJ2-7, with D uncertain. The CDR3 is made up of 15 amino acids. The V end lost 1 base, the J end lost 3 bases, and 13 bases lay between the germline ends. Per germline, CDR1 SGHAT and CDR2 FQNNGV. The DNA for the CDR3 is TGTGCCAGCAGCTTAGTTAAGTACGGAGACTACGAGCAGTACTTC. Protein product: CASSLVKYGDYEQYF.

This clone has only one observation. The rearrangement links TRBV5-6 to TRBJ2-5, with 13 bases matching TRBD2. With V trimmed by 3 bases and J by 1 base, 3 bases remained unmatched. This CDR3 has 16 residues. The germline V gene encodes CDR1 SGHDT and CDR2 YYEEEE. CDR3 loop: CASSWGTSGVQETQYF. In DNA form, the CDR3 reads TGTGCCAGCAGCTGGGGGACTAGCGGGGTCCAAGAGACCCAGTACTTC.

The CDR3: CATGDVRGHSPLHF. The CDR3 DNA sequence: TGTGCCACCGGAGATGTAAGGGGGCACTCACCCCTCCACTTT. V gene TRBV27 combines with J gene TRBJ1-6; 7 bases are shared with TRBD1. The CDR3 is made up of 14 amino acids. From germline, CDR1 is MNHEY and CDR2 SMNVEV (reference sequence). The trim removed 10 bases at V and 10 bases at J, leaving 13 bases unmatched.

As concerns this clone: Other nucleotide sequences in the sample specify the same CDR3. The V gene is TRBV4-1, the J gene TRBJ2-7; D unclear. The germline gives CDR1 MGHRA, CDR2 YSYEKL. V lost 0 bases and J 1 base, leaving 7 bases between the germline ends. This CDR3 contains 14 residues. In nucleotides, the CDR3 is TGCGCCAGCAGCCAAGAGCCCGGGTCCTACGAGCAGTACTTC. Residues: CASSQEPGSYEQYF.

The genes are TRBV7-9 and TRBJ2-5, with 9 positions matching TRBD2. The CDR3 loop spans 16 amino acids. The V gene's germline CDR1 is SEHNR and CDR2 FQNEAQ (reference sequence). V shed 5 bases and J 2 bases; nucleotides not matched to a gene: 9. CDR3 nucleotide sequence: TGTGCCAGCAGCCCAGCAGCGGGGGGTCCTCAAGAGACCCAGTACTTC. Its protein is CASSPAAGGPQETQYF.

The CDR3 DNA reads TGTGCCAGCAGCGCCGGACCGGGGAGTGAGCAGTTCTTC. It codes for CASSAGPGSEQFF. This chain connects TRBV6-5 to TRBJ2-1; D possibly corresponds to TRBD2 (5 bases). The V and J ends lost 6 bases and 9 bases respectively, with 15 bases between them. CDR1 MNHEY and CDR2 SVGAGI come from the germline V gene. The CDR3 consists of 13 residues.

The chain has TRBV4-1 and TRBJ2-5; D is ambiguous. This CDR3 is built from 12 residues. Germline V gene data show CDR1 as MGHRA and CDR2 as YSYEKL. V dropped 6 bases and J dropped 2 bases, with 7 bases sitting between them. The CDR3 protein is CASRGIQETQYF. The CDR3 nucleotides are TGCGCCAGCAGAGGGATTCAAGAGACCCAGTACTTC.

In the case of this clone: This sample also contains other DNA sequences that code for the same CDR3. The chain couples TRBV7-9 to TRBJ2-7; unclear D gene. Per the germline V gene, CDR1 is SEHNR and CDR2 is FQNEAQ (reference sequence). This CDR3 comprises 13 residues. The V end lost 5 bases, the J end lost 4 bases, and 12 bases lay between the germline ends. The CDR3: CASSTGSSYEQYF. The CDR3 bases are TGTGCCAGCAGCACCGGGTCCTCATACGAGCAGTACTTC.

The V gene is TRBV27, the J gene TRBJ2-7; no clear D gene. The V gene lost 2 bases and the J gene lost 3 bases, with 17 bases spanning the gap. Germline CDR1 MNHEY, CDR2 SMNVEV (reference sequence). The CDR3 loop spans 16 amino acids. The CDR3 DNA reads TGTGCCAGCAGTTTAGCAGCTGATACAAGTTTCTACGAGCAGTACTTC. This sequence encodes CASSLAADTSFYEQYF.

This sequence joins TRBV4-1 and TRBJ1-6; D is undetermined. Germline-derived CDR1 and CDR2 are MGHRA and YSYEKL. There are 14 residues in the CDR3. V dropped 0 bases and J dropped 8 bases, with 8 bases sitting between them. The CDR3 here is CASSQDSWDSPLHF. The CDR3 DNA follows: TGCGCCAGCAGCCAAGATTCCTGGGATTCACCCCTCCACTTT.